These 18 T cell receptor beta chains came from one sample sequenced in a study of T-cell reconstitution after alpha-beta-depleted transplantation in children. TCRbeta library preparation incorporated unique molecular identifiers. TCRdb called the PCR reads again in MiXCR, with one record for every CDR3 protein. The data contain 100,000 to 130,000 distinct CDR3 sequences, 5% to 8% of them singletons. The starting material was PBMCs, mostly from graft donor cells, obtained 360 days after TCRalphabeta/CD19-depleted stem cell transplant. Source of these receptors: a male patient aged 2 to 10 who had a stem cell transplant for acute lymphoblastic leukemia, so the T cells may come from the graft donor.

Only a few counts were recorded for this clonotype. The CDR3, as DNA: TGTGCCAGCAGTGTTATAGCGGGAGTGTTCAATGAGCAGTTCTTC. This sequence encodes CASSVIAGVFNEQFF. V is TRBV6-4 and J is TRBJ2-1, with 9 bases matching TRBD2. V lost 4 bases and J lost 6; bases outside the gene matches: 7. The CDR3 is 15 residues long. Germline CDR1 MRHNA, CDR2 SNTAGT.

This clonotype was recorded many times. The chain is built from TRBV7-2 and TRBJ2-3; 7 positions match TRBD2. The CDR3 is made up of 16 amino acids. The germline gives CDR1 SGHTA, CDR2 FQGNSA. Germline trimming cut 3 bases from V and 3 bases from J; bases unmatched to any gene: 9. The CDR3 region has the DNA TGTGCCAGCAGCTTCCCGAGGGAGGGTCGAACAGATACGCAGTATTTT. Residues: CASSFPREGRTDTQYF.

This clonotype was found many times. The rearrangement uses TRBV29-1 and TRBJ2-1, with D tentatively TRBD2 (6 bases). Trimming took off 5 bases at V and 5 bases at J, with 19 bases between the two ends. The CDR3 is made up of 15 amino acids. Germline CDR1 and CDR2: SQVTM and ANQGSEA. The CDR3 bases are TGCAGCGTTCCTTGCGGGGTACTAACCCACAATGAGCAGTTCTTC. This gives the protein CSVPCGVLTHNEQFF.

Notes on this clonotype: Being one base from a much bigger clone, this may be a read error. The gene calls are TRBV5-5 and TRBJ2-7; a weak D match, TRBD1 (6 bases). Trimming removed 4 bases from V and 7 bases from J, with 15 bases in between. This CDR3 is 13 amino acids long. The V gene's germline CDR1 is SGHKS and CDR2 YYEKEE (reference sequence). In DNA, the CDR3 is TGTGCCAGCAGCCCCGGGACACACTGGGAGCAGTACTTC. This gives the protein CASSPGTHWEQYF. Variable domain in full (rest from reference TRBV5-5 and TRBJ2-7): DAGVTQSPTHLIKTRGQQVTLRCSPISGHKSVSWYQQVLGQGPQFIFQYYEKEERGRGNFPDRFSARQFPNYSSELNVNALLLGDSALYLCASSPGTHWEQYFGPGTRLTVT.

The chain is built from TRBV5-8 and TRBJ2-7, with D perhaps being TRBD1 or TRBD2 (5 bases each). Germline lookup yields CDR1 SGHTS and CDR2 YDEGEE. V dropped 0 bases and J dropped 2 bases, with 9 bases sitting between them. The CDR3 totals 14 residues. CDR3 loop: CASSLERGPYEQYF. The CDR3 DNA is TGTGCCAGCAGCTTGGAGAGGGGCCCCTACGAGCAGTACTTC.

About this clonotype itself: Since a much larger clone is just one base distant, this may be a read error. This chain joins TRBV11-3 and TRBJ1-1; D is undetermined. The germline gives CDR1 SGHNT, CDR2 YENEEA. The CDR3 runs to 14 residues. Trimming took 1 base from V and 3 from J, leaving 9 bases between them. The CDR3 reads CASSLGEGYTEAFF. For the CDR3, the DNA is TGTGCCAGCAGCTTAGGGGAAGGGTACACTGAAGCTTTCTTT.

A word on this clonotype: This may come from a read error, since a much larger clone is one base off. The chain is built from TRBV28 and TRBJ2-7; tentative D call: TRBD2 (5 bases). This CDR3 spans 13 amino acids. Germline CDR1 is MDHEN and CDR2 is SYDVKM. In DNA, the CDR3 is TGTGCCAGCAGCAAAGCGGTCTCCTACGATCAGTACTTC. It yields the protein CASSKAVSYDQYF.

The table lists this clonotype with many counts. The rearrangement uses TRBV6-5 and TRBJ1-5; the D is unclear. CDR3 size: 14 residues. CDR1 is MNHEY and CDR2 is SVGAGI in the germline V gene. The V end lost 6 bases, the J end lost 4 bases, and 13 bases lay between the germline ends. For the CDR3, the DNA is TGTGCCAGCAGCCTCGGAGTCACTAATCAGCCCCAGCATTTT. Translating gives CASSLGVTNQPQHF.

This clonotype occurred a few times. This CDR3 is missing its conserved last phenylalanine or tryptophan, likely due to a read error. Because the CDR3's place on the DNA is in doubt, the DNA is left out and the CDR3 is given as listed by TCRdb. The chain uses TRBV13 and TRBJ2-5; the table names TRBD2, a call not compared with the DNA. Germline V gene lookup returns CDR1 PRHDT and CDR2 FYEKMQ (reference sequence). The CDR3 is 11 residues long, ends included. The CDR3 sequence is CASSLVGLEQL.

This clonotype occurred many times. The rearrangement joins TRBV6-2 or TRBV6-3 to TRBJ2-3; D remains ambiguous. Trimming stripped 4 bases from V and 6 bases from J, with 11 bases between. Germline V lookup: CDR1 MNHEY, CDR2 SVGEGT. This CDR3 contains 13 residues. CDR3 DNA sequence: TGTGCCAGCAGTTCATCGCCGCTGGATACGCAGTATTTT. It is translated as CASSSSPLDTQYF.

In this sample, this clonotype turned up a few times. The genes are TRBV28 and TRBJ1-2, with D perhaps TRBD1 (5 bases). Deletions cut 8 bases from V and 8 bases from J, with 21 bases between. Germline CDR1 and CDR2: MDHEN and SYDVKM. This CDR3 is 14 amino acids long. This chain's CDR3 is CASRYSRQGTGYTF. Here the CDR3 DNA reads TGTGCCAGCCGCTACTCCCGGCAGGGAACGGGCTACACCTTC.

For the CDR3, the DNA is TGTGCCAGCAGCTTAGAACTAGCCAATGAGCAGTTCTTC. This codes for CASSLELANEQFF. The chain combines TRBV13 with TRBJ2-1; D might be TRBD2 (6 bases). Germline CDR1 reads PRHDT; CDR2 reads FYEKMQ (reference sequence). The CDR3 spans 13 residues. V shed 1 base and J shed 6 bases, with 7 bases lying between them.

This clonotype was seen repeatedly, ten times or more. The CDR3 coding sequence is TGTGCCAGCAGGTTAGGGGGAGGAAATTCACCCCTCCACTTT. Translated: CASRLGGGNSPLHF. This chain joins TRBV28 and TRBJ1-6; a weak D match, TRBD1 (6 bases). The CDR3 contains 14 residues. Germline-derived CDR1 and CDR2 are MDHEN and SYDVKM. The V end lost 6 bases, the J end lost 7 bases, and 13 bases lay between the germline ends.

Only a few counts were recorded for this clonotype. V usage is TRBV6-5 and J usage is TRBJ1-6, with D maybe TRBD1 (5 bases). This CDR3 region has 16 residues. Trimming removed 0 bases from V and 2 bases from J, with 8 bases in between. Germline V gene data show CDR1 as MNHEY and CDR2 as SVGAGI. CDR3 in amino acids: CASSYSGETYNSPLHF. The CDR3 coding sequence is TGTGCCAGCAGTTACTCGGGGGAAACCTATAATTCACCCCTCCACTTT.

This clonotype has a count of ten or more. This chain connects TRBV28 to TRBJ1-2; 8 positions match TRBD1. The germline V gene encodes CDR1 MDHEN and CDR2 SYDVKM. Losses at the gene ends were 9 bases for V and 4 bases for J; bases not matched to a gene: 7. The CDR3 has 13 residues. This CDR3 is CARTDRACYGYTF. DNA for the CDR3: TGTGCCAGGACGGACAGGGCTTGCTATGGCTACACCTTC.

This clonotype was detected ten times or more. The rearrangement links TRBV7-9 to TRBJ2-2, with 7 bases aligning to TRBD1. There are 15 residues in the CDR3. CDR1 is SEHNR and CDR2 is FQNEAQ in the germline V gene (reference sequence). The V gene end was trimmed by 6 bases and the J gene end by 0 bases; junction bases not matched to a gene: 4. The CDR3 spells CASRMGQTNTGELFF. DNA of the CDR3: TGTGCCAGCAGAATGGGACAGACGAACACCGGGGAGCTGTTTTTT.

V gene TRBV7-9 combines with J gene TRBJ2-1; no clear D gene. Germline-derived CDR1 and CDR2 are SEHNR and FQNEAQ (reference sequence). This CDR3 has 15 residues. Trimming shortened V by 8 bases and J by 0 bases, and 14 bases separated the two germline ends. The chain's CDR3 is CASGPGHYSYNEQFF. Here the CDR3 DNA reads TGTGCCAGCGGCCCCGGGCACTACTCCTACAATGAGCAGTTCTTC. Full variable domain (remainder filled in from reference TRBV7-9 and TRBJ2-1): DTGVSQNPRHKITKRGQNVTFRCDPISEHNRLYWYRQTLGQGPEFLTYFQNEAQLEKSRLLSDRFSAERPKGSFSTLEIQRTEQGDSAMYLCASGPGHYSYNEQFFGPGTRLTVL.

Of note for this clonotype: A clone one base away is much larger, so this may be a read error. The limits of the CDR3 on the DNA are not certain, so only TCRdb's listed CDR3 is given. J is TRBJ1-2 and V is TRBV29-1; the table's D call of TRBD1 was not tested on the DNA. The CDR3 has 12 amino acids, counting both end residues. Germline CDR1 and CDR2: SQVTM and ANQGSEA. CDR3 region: CSVAGGNYGYIF.